The sequence of this T cell receptor (beta chain) was determined in a study of Ad26.COV2.S vaccination and SARS-CoV-2 variants. Study results and limitations: Recipients of either vaccine or placebo displayed similar breadth of non-spike TCRs.

Comments on this clone: Its antigen is as yet unknown.

The treatment denotes: 19 received Ad26.COV2.S at low or high dose, single or two shots; roughly five received placebo; per-sample allocation not given. The investigators took samples on day 63 after the first vaccine or placebo injection. Immunization relied on an Ad26 vector, which expressed Wuhan-strain SARS-CoV-2 spike. Only in-frame clones appear in the TCRdb table, and some are missing; sequencing was by immunoSEQ multiplex PCR. The profile covers about 450,000 clones, with 85% to 90% appearing a single time and about 2.5% taken by the ten largest. This CDR3 is built from 14 residues. CDR1 and CDR2 (germline): SGHRS, YFSETQ. The junction had 6 bases not matched to a gene; V was cut back by 6 bases and J by 2 bases.

The origin of this receptor is a person aged 18 to 65 who received the Ad26.COV2.S COVID-19 vaccine or a placebo. The chain has TRBV5-1 and TRBJ2-3, with 7 bases lining up with TRBD2. The input for sequencing was peripheral blood, taken in a trial of Ad26.COV2.S vaccine versus placebo. This CDR3 reads CASNPAGYTDTQYF. The CDR3 DNA follows: TGCGCCAGCAATCCAGCGGGGTACACAGATACGCAGTATTTT.